This TCR beta chain was profiled in a study of blood T cell repertoires in COVID-19. The trim removed 6 bases at V and 2 bases at J, leaving 12 bases unmatched. The CDR3 is made up of 16 amino acids. The germline CDR1 and CDR2 sequences are SNHLY and FYNNEI. Here immunoSEQ multiplex PCR was the method, and the copy in TCRdb shows in-frame clones only, minus some. The sample records tens of thousands of clones, 90% being singletons. The genes are TRBV2 and TRBJ2-5; 7 bases line up with TRBD2. The sequence was collected from a man aged 50-60 years with acute or convalescent COVID-19. Material: peripheral blood. For the CDR3, the DNA is TGTGCCAGCAGAGGCCTAGGAGGGAGGGCTCAAGAGACCCAGTACTTC. Its protein is CASRGLGGRAQETQYF. Based on the CDR3 plus reference TRBV2 and TRBJ2-5, the full variable domain is EPEVTQTPSHQVTQMGQEVILRCVPISNHLYFYWYRQILGQKVEFLVSFYNNEISEKSEIFDDQFSVERPDGSNFTLKIRSTKLEDSAMYFCASRGLGGRAQETQYFGPGTRLLVL.